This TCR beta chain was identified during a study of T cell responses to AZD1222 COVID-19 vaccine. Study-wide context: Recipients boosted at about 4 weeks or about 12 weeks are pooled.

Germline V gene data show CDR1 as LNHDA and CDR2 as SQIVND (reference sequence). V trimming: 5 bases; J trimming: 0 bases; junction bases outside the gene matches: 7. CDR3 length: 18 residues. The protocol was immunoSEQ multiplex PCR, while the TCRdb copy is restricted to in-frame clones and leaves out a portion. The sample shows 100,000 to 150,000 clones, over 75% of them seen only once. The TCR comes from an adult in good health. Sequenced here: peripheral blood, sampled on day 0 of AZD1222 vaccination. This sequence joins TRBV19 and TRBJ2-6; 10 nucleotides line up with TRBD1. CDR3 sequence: CASSPYRTGGSGANVLTF. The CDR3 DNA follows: TGTGCCAGTAGTCCGTATAGGACAGGGGGCTCTGGGGCCAACGTCCTGACTTTC.